This T cell receptor beta chain is drawn from a study of T cells in Graves' hyperthyroidism and ophthalmopathy. J lost 6 bases, V lost 1 base, and 9 bases had no gene match. Germline V gives CDR1 SGHDN, CDR2 FVKESK. The length of the CDR3 is 16 residues. RNA transcripts provided the source from which TCR beta CDR3 regions were amplified. An initial round of RT-PCR targeting the TCR CDR3 relied on the HTBI primer set. One entry per CDR3 protein, called by TCRdb with MiXCR from the multiplex PCR reads. The table shows about 300,000 distinct CDR3 sequences, with roughly a fifth occurring only once. This chain links TRBV14 with TRBJ2-1; 7 bases agree with TRBD2. Sequenced input: blood. The clonotype comes from a man aged 50 to 60 with Graves' ophthalmopathy. In nucleotides, the CDR3 is TGTGCCAGCAGCCAAGCCGCGCGGGAGTACGCCAATGAGCAGTTCTTC. It codes for CASSQAAREYANEQFF.